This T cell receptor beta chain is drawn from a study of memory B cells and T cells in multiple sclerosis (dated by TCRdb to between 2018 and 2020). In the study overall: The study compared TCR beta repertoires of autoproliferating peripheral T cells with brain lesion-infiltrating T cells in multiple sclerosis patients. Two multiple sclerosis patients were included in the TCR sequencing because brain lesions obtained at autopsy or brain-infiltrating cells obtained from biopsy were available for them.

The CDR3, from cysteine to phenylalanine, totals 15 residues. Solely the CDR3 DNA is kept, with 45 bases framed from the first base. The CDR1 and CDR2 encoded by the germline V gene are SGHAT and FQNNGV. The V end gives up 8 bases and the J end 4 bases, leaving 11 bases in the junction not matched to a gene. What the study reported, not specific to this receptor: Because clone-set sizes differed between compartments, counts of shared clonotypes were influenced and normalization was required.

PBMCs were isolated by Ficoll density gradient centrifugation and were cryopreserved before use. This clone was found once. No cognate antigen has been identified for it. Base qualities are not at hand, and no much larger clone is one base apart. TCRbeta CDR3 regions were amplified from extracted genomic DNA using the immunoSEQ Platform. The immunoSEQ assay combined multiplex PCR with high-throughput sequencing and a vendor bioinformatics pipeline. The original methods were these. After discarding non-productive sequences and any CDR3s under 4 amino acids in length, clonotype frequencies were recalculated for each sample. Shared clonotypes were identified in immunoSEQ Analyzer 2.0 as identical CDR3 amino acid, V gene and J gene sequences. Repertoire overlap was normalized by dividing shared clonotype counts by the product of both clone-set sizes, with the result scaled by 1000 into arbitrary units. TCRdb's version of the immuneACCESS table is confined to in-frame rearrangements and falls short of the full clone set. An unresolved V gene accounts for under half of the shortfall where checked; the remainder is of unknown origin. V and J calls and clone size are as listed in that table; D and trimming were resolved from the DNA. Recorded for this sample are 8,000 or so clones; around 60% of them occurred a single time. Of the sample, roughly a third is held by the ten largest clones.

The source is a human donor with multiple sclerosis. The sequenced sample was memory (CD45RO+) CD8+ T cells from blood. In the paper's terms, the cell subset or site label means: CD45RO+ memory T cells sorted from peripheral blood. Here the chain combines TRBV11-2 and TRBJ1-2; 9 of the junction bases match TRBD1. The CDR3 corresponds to CASVSAGQGAYGYTF. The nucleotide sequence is TGTGCCAGCGTGAGTGCGGGACAGGGAGCCTATGGCTACACCTTC.